These T cell receptor beta chains were read from a single sample in a study of lymphopenia after photon versus proton radiotherapy. Profiled with immunoSEQ multiplex PCR; TCRdb holds only in-frame clones, not every one. Among under 30,000 clones listed, over 80% were seen once. The starting material was peripheral blood, obtained from a patient treated with photon-based radiotherapy. Receptors were obtained from a man in his fifties with gastric cancer. Both conserved end residues are part of each CDR3. The D gene is left open where the match is weak.

d_call,cdr3_length,v_call,j_call,cdr3_aa
TRBD2,15,TRBV30,TRBJ2-2,CALTRAGGRTGELFF
TRBD2,17,TRBV2,TRBJ2-3,CASSEPRLAGGTDTQYF
.,12,TRBV5-1,TRBJ2-1,CASRRDYNEQFF
.,13,TRBV5-8,TRBJ2-2,CASSFRGSGELFF
.,15,TRBV18,TRBJ1-2,CASSPDEGFGYGYTF
TRBD2,14,TRBV2,TRBJ2-1,CATQLAGGPGEQFF
.,13,TRBV6-1,TRBJ1-5,CASSGVANQPQHF
TRBD1,15,TRBV4-3,TRBJ1-2,CASSQAGDRAYGYTF
.,15,TRBV5-1,TRBJ1-1,CASSLVWGSNTEAFF
TRBD2,16,TRBV5-1,TRBJ2-1,CASSRTSGGTYNEQFF
TRBD1,16,TRBV18,TRBJ1-1,CASSPPMTGENTEAFF
.,14,TRBV4-1,TRBJ1-1,CASSQHLGDTEAFF
.,13,TRBV19,TRBJ1-1,CASSIARDTEAFF
.,16,TRBV6-4,TRBJ1-5,CASRGVVRIINQPQHF
.,10,TRBV20-1,TRBJ1-1,CSAGVVVAFF
.,13,TRBV5-1,TRBJ1-2,CASSLERDYGYTF
.,15,TRBV14,TRBJ1-4,CASSSTLATNEKLFF
.,12,TRBV5-4,TRBJ2-3,CASSWDFDTQYF
TRBD1,17,TRBV5-1,TRBJ1-3,CASSFNPTGGSGNTIYF
.,12,TRBV28,TRBJ2-7,CASSPVTYEQYF
TRBD2,16,TRBV5-1,TRBJ2-3,CASSLAAGLSTDTQYF
.,13,TRBV6-5,TRBJ1-6,CASNGGRNSPLHF
TRBD2,17,TRBV12-5,TRBJ2-2,CASGRWEGKKNTGELFF
TRBD1,15,TRBV12-5,TRBJ1-1,CASGLVLGRGTEAFF
TRBD1,16,TRBV5-1,TRBJ1-2,CASSPGSFDRVDGYTF
.,13,TRBV5-1,TRBJ2-3,CASRQGISDTQYF
TRBD1,15,TRBV15,TRBJ1-2,CATSREGTGNYGYTF
TRBD1,15,TRBV6-6,TRBJ1-2,CASKIPGQGAHGYTF
.,13,TRBV30,TRBJ1-1,CAWSRDSNTEAFF
.,12,TRBV6-1,TRBJ1-1,CASSGREKEAFF
TRBD1,13,TRBV9,TRBJ1-2,CASRVAGGDGYTF
.,14,TRBV7-2,TRBJ2-2,CASSLGLYAGELFF
.,15,TRBV10-2,TRBJ2-5,CASSDVPPSGETQYF
TRBD1,13,TRBV10-3,TRBJ2-5,CAISQGAQETQYF
TRBD2,17,TRBV19,TRBJ2-4,CASSTPGLEGAKNIQYF
.,12,TRBV10-3,TRBJ2-1,CAISEVNNEQFF
.,13,TRBV7-3,TRBJ2-3,CASSPGRSDTQYF
TRBD2,15,TRBV18,TRBJ2-2,CASSPPAGKTGELFF
.,13,TRBV11-1,TRBJ2-3,CASSFDEGDTQYF
.,11,TRBV5-5,TRBJ2-1,CASSLMEEQFF
TRBD2,20,TRBV2,TRBJ2-3,CAREPDGLAGGPPSTDTQYF
TRBD1,15,TRBV15,TRBJ1-4,CATSRDRGTGEKLFF
.,15,TRBV9,TRBJ1-4,CASSVEGWGGEKLFF
.,16,TRBV10-3,TRBJ2-2,CAISEVEVLNTGELFF
.,13,TRBV19,TRBJ1-2,CASSLQGNYGYTF
TRBD1,14,TRBV6-1,TRBJ1-3,CASRETGSGNTIYF
TRBD1,17,TRBV5-6,TRBJ1-6,CASSLESGGLLNSPLHF
TRBD2,15,TRBV27,TRBJ2-2,CASRKAGGNTGELFF
.,15,TRBV25-1,TRBJ2-6,CASRAQANGANVLTF
.,13,TRBV19,TRBJ2-3,CASSIGAPNTQYF